These 20 T cell receptor beta chains share one sample of origin, sequenced in a study of blood T cell repertoires in COVID-19 (dated by TCRdb to 2019 to 2021). The method behind the library was the immunoSEQ multiplex PCR assay. In TCRdb, the immuneACCESS table is reduced to in-frame sequences with V and J assigned. These tables do not hold every clone; where another copy was compared, an unresolved V gene accounts for under half, and the others remain unexplained. The sample includes 130,000 to 150,000 clones, with under 85% observed a single time. Jointly, the top ten make up over 5% of the sample. Sequencing was carried out using peripheral blood. These receptors all stem from a human donor in a cohort sampled during active COVID-19.

The chain recombines TRBV30 with TRBJ1-2; maybe TRBD1 (6 bases). CDR3 length equals 13 residues. With 2 bases removed from V and 6 bases from J, the gap between germline ends came to 13 bases. Germline CDR1 is GTSNPN and CDR2 is SVGIG (reference sequence). CDR3 in DNA: TGTGCCTGGAGTCCGGACAGAGGGGATGGCTACACCTTC. This sequence encodes CAWSPDRGDGYTF.

This chain links TRBV7-9 with TRBJ2-5, with 9 nucleotides matching TRBD1. This CDR3 is 14 amino acids long. V shed 5 bases and J 5 bases; nucleotides not matched to a gene: 6. CDR1 is SEHNR and CDR2 is FQNEAQ in the germline V gene (reference sequence). The CDR3 is CASSLGQGTETQYF. The CDR3 coding sequence is TGTGCCAGCAGCCTCGGACAGGGGACGGAGACCCAGTACTTC.

The V gene is TRBV7-2, the J gene TRBJ1-1; the D is unclear. The germline CDR1 and CDR2 sequences are SGHTA and FQGNSA. The V end was cut by 2 bases, the J end by 2 bases, with 9 bases between. This CDR3 has 14 residues. CDR3 DNA sequence: TGTGCCAGCAGCTTATTGGGAGGAAACACTGAAGCTTTCTTT. Translated: CASSLLGGNTEAFF.

The chain is built from TRBV2 and TRBJ2-3, with TRBD2 as a possible D gene (6 bases). V was pared by 1 base and J by 8 bases, with 16 bases between. CDR1 and CDR2 (germline): SNHLY, FYNNEI. This CDR3 spans 15 amino acids. This chain's CDR3 is CASSEEGVAGSTQYF. The DNA of the CDR3 is TGTGCCAGCAGTGAAGAAGGGGTGGCCGGGAGTACGCAGTATTTT.

CDR3 sequence reads: CASSRTGRLETQYF. CDR3 nucleotide sequence: TGTGCCAGCAGTCGGACAGGGCGGTTGGAGACCCAGTACTTC. J is TRBJ2-5 and V is TRBV28, with 8 bases fitting TRBD1. Germline V gene data show CDR1 as MDHEN and CDR2 as SYDVKM. The length of the CDR3 is 14 residues. J lost 5 bases, V lost 5 bases, and 7 bases had no gene match.

V and J are TRBV6-1 and TRBJ2-1, with 9 bases matching TRBD2. J gave up 2 bases and V 1 base, and 0 bases lay outside the gene matches. The CDR3 is 15 amino acids. Germline V gene data show CDR1 as MNHNS and CDR2 as SASEGT. This chain's CDR3 is CASSEGGGAYNEQFF. The CDR3 coding sequence is TGTGCCAGCAGTGAAGGCGGGGGGGCCTACAATGAGCAGTTCTTC.

The chain uses TRBV28 and TRBJ2-5; D is possibly TRBD2 (6 bases). The V end was cut by 2 bases, the J end by 3 bases, with 13 bases between. The germline gives CDR1 MDHEN, CDR2 SYDVKM. This CDR3 comprises 15 residues. This CDR3 reads CASSLAGLGEETQYF. In DNA, the CDR3 is TGTGCCAGCAGTTTAGCGGGATTGGGGGAAGAGACCCAGTACTTC. Full variable domain (rest looked up from reference TRBV28 and TRBJ2-5): DVKVTQSSRYLVKRTGEKVFLECVQDMDHENMFWYRQDPGLGLRLIYFSYDVKMKEKGDIPEGYSVSREKKERFSLILESASTNQTSMYLCASSLAGLGEETQYFGPGTRLLVL.

The J gene is TRBJ2-1, the V gene TRBV11-2, with D unclear. CDR1 SGHAT and CDR2 FQNNGV come from the germline V gene. Trimming removed 5 bases at V and 6 bases at J, with 17 bases between. The CDR3 is made up of 15 amino acids. Written as DNA, the CDR3 is TGTGCCAGCAGCCCCCCCGGTGGGCGTTCCAATGAGCAGTTCTTC. Translation gives CASSPPGGRSNEQFF.

This chain joins TRBV6-5 and TRBJ1-6; 9 positions match TRBD1. Germline V gene sequence: CDR1 MNHEY, CDR2 SVGAGI. V lost 7 bases and J lost 4; bases outside the gene matches: 5. This CDR3 contains 15 residues. CDR3 residues: CASTTGTGYNSPLHF. The CDR3 DNA sequence: TGTGCCAGCACCACCGGGACAGGGTATAATTCACCCCTCCACTTT.

The genes are TRBV18 and TRBJ2-7; possibly TRBD2 for D (7 bases). V lost 2 bases, J lost 5 bases, and 10 bases lay in between. The CDR3 is made up of 13 amino acids. Germline CDR1 and CDR2: KGHSH and LQKENI. The CDR3: CASSPGRDNEQYF. CDR3 DNA sequence: TGTGCCAGCTCACCAGGGAGGGACAACGAGCAGTACTTC.

The gene calls are TRBV12-3 or TRBV12-4 and TRBJ2-3; perhaps TRBD1 as D (5 bases). The CDR3 loop spans 12 amino acids. Between the trimmed V and J ends, which lost 3 bases and 6 bases, there was a span of 7 bases. The CDR3 sequence: CASSLKGDTQYF. CDR3 bases: TGTGCCAGCAGTTTGAAGGGGGATACGCAGTATTTT.

The chain carries TRBV30 and TRBJ2-4, with D unresolved. This CDR3 comprises 18 residues. The germline gives CDR1 GTSNPN, CDR2 SVGIG (reference sequence). The V gene lost 0 bases and the J gene lost 0 bases, with 18 bases spanning the gap. CDR3 nucleotides: TGTGCCTGGAGTGTACTCGGTCCCAACCCACTAGCCAAAAACATTCAGTACTTC. It specifies CAWSVLGPNPLAKNIQYF.

A note on this clone: The junction does not match germline at one end; this may be a read error. The V and J genes are TRBV6-5 and TRBJ1-6, with unresolved D. The germline gives CDR1 MNHEY, CDR2 SVGAGI. CDR3 length: 12 residues. CDR3 bases: TGTGCCACCAGTACTGGTAATTCACCCCTCCACTTT. This gives the protein CATSTGNSPLHF.

The chain uses TRBV5-1 and TRBJ1-3; possibly TRBD1 for D (5 bases). CDR1 SGHRS and CDR2 YFSETQ come from the germline V gene. The V end was cut by 4 bases, the J end by 4 bases, with 15 bases between. The CDR3 sequence is 15 residues long. CDR3 sequence reads: CASSAAGGSGNTIYF. DNA of the CDR3: TGCGCCAGCAGCGCAGCCGGGGGGAGCGGAAACACCATATATTTT.

The chain recombines TRBV3-1 (or the pseudogene TRBV3-2) with TRBJ2-5; the match to TRBD2 covers 8 bases. The CDR3 loop spans 12 amino acids. V was pared by 3 bases and J by 7 bases, with 1 base of the junction left unmatched. The germline CDR1 and CDR2 sequences are LGHDT and YNNKEL (reference sequence). CDR3 nucleotide sequence: TGTGCCAGCAGCCACCGGGAGGGGACCCAGTACTTC. Its translation is CASSHREGTQYF.

This chain connects TRBV7-3 to TRBJ2-1, with TRBD2 identical over 14 bases. Germline CDR1 is SGHTA and CDR2 is FQGTGA. There are 22 residues in the CDR3. The trim removed 2 bases at V and 0 bases at J, leaving 15 bases unmatched. The CDR3, as DNA: TGTGCCAGCAGCTTATTAGCCTCATCGGGACTAGCGGGGGAGGACTCCTACAATGAGCAGTTCTTC. Protein: CASSLLASSGLAGEDSYNEQFF.

The V and J genes are TRBV14 and TRBJ2-1; TRBD1 matches at 8 bases. The V gene end was trimmed by 2 bases and the J gene end by 7 bases; junction bases not matched to a gene: 7. Germline V gene sequence: CDR1 SGHDN, CDR2 FVKESK. The CDR3 runs 15 residues. CDR3 sequence (DNA): TGTGCCAGCAGCCAATTTAGGACAGGGTGGAATGAGCAGTTCTTC. As protein: CASSQFRTGWNEQFF.

The V call is TRBV4-2, the J call TRBJ1-4; 10 bases agree with TRBD1. Germline V lookup: CDR1 LGHNA, CDR2 YNFKEQ. This CDR3 contains 17 residues. V trimming: 3 bases; J trimming: 0 bases; junction bases outside the gene matches: 4. CDR3 in amino acids: CASSQTGTGATNEKLFF. The CDR3 coding sequence is TGTGCCAGCAGCCAGACCGGGACAGGGGCAACTAATGAAAAACTGTTTTTT.

The chain recombines TRBV5-1 with TRBJ2-7, with TRBD2 matching over 13 bases. The V and J ends lost 3 bases and 4 bases, in that order; junction bases with no gene match: 7. The germline gives CDR1 SGHRS, CDR2 YFSETQ. CDR3 length: 16 amino acids. The CDR3 DNA reads TGCGCCAGCAGCTATGACCCGACTAGCGGGGGGTACGAGCAGTACTTC. Translated, it gives CASSYDPTSGGYEQYF.

This clone has more than one count but fewer than ten. Sequence at one end of the junction differs from germline and may be a read error. The rearrangement joins TRBV10-3 to TRBJ1-5, with D hard to call. The CDR3 runs to 13 residues. Germline CDR1 reads ENHRY; CDR2 reads SYGVKD. CDR3 in DNA: TGTGCCATCAGAGAGTTCGGGGATTCAGCCCAGCATTTT. It translates to CAIREFGDSAQHF.